The 3 T cell receptor beta chains listed next were all sequenced from one sample in a study of cytomegalovirus exposure and HLA in healthy donors (dated by TCRdb to the late 2010s). Library preparation employed the immunoSEQ multiplex PCR assay. For the multiplex PCR, a mixture combining 60 forward primers for TCR Vbeta segments and 13 reverse primers for TCR Jbeta segments was used. TCRdb's version of the immuneACCESS table is confined to in-frame rearrangements and falls short of the full clone set. An unresolved V gene accounts for under half of the shortfall where checked; the remainder is of unknown origin. The sample table holds roughly 190,000 clones, of which 9.5% were seen once. The ten largest make up 1% to 1.5% of the sample. Sequencing input: PBMCs. All receptors come from a woman aged 25 to 39 in good health and CMV-seropositive.

The chain couples TRBV18 to TRBJ1-5; D perhaps matches TRBD1 (6 bases). Trimming removed 3 bases at V and 5 bases at J, with 11 bases between. The CDR3 length is 14 residues. CDR1 and CDR2 from the germline V gene are KGHSH and LQKENI. The CDR3 sequence is CASSPPDRHQPQHF. The CDR3 nucleotides are TGTGCCAGCTCACCGCCGGACAGACATCAGCCCCAGCATTTT.

This clone was counted only a few times. The V gene is TRBV7-9, the J gene TRBJ1-5; 10 bases align to TRBD1. This CDR3 contains 16 residues. CDR1 SEHNR and CDR2 FQNEAQ come from the germline V gene (reference sequence). With V trimmed by 5 bases and J by 6 bases, 10 bases remained unmatched. CDR3 nucleotides: TGTGCCAGCAGCGGAACCGGGACAGGGGCGTTTCAGCCCCAGCATTTT. Encoded protein: CASSGTGTGAFQPQHF.

This clone was seen only a few times. This chain links TRBV7-2 with TRBJ1-2; 8 bases align to TRBD1. The ends lost 5 bases at V and 3 bases at J; junction bases unmatched: 5. The germline V gene has CDR1 SGHTA and CDR2 FQGNSA. CDR3 size: 14 residues. The CDR3 here is CASSQDRGYYGYTF. The CDR3 nucleotides read TGTGCCAGCAGCCAAGACAGGGGCTACTATGGCTACACCTTC.